A selection of T cell receptor beta chains follows, all from one sample in a study of T cell repertoires in cytomegalovirus infection. TCRdb fed the reads into MiXCR, producing one record per CDR3 protein. There are about 890,000 distinct CDR3 sequences in the sample; approximately 31% occur only once, and around 15% lies in the top ten. Antigens of these TCRs are unknown. Sequencing was performed on cultured CD8+ T cells from PBMCs, taken from culture after CMV antigen stimulation. The receptors derive from a human donor in good health (CMV status not recorded). Some clones in this sample may be carry-over from other donors' samples. CDR3s include the opening cysteine and the closing phenylalanine or tryptophan. The D gene is left open where the match is weak. Clone sizes are given selectively: once, few, many, or a class where the clone is expanded.

clone_size j_call d_call v_call cdr3_aa cdr3_nt
. TRBJ1-1 TRBD1 TRBV4-1 CASSQHRDRNTEAFF TGCGCCAGCAGCCAACACCGGGACAGAAACACTGAAGCTTTCTTT
few TRBJ1-2 . TRBV6-5 CASTPTGGGGYGYTF TGTGCCAGCACCCCCACTGGAGGGGGTGGGTATGGCTACACCTTC
few TRBJ2-7 . TRBV7-9 CASSLPRPREEQYF TGTGCCAGCAGCTTACCCAGGCCCCGCGAGGAGCAGTACTTC
. TRBJ1-6 . TRBV6-2/TRBV6-3 CASSYGSPAAYNSPPHF TGTGCCAGCAGTTATGGGAGTCCGGCAGCCTATAATTCACCCCCCCACTTT
. TRBJ2-1 . TRBV24-1 CATSTGFWWFF TGTGCCACCAGCACAGGATTTTGGTGGTTCTTC
. TRBJ2-1 TRBD2 TRBV10-3 CAISGGGGPDEQFF TGTGCCATCAGTGGGGGCGGGGGGCCGGATGAGCAGTTCTTC
many TRBJ2-3 . TRBV7-2 CASSLEGDPSTDTQYF TGTGCCAGCAGCTTAGAAGGCGACCCCTCCACAGATACGCAGTATTTT
few TRBJ1-1 . TRBV19 CASSWELKTEAFF TGTGCCAGTAGTTGGGAACTCAAGACTGAAGCTTTCTTT
. TRBJ1-1 . TRBV29-1 CSVDFGNTEAFF TGCAGCGTTGATTTTGGGAACACTGAAGCTTTCTTT
many TRBJ2-6 . TRBV7-6 CASSDGANVLTF TGTGCCAGCAGTGATGGGGCCAACGTCCTGACTTTC
few TRBJ1-1 . TRBV7-9 CASSGGSGGVNTEAFF TGTGCCAGCAGCGGGGGTTCCGGGGGGGTGAACACTGAAGCTTTCTTT